Below are 18 T cell receptor beta chains sequenced from a single sample in a study of shared clonotypes between healthy human individuals. The assay was immunoSEQ multiplex PCR, and TCRdb's table has in-frame clones only and misses some. The sample carries 2 million to 2.5 million clones, 80% to 95% recorded once. Sequencing was done on a sample of naive CD4+ T cells from PBMCs. Subset described: CD45RA+ positively selected. The receptors derive from a man younger than 35 in good health. Some clones in this sample may be carry-over from other donors' samples.

J is TRBJ2-3 and V is TRBV7-3; D is unresolved. V was pared by 3 bases and J by 2 bases, with 12 bases between. Germline V gene lookup returns CDR1 SGHTA and CDR2 FQGTGA. The CDR3 has 15 amino acids. DNA for the CDR3: TGTGCCAGCAGCTTCAGCACCTCTGCCACAGATACGCAGTATTTT. Protein product: CASSFSTSATDTQYF.

The V and J genes are TRBV28 and TRBJ1-5, with TRBD1 matching over 7 bases. Per germline, CDR1 MDHEN and CDR2 SYDVKM. CDR3 length: 18 amino acids. V was pared by 8 bases and J by 2 bases, with 18 bases of the junction left unmatched. In DNA, the CDR3 is TGTGCCAGCGCCTCACCGGGACAGCACTTAGGGGGCAATCAGCCCCAGCATTTT. Translating it yields CASASPGQHLGGNQPQHF.

The genes are TRBV6-5 and TRBJ2-3; D remains ambiguous. The CDR3 runs to 13 residues. Germline values: CDR1 MNHEY, CDR2 SVGAGI. Trimming pared 6 bases from V and 5 bases from J, leaving 12 bases between. CDR3 sequence (DNA): TGTGCCAGCAGCCTTAGGTCGGGAGATACGCAGTATTTT. Translating it yields CASSLRSGDTQYF.

The chain links TRBV30 to TRBJ2-7, with 8 bases that match TRBD2. The junction had 1 base not matched to a gene; V was cut back by 2 bases and J by 7 bases. The CDR3 spans 11 residues. Germline CDR1 reads GTSNPN; CDR2 reads SVGIG (reference sequence). CDR3 amino acids: CAWSTSGEQYF. CDR3 DNA sequence: TGTGCCTGGAGTACTAGCGGAGAGCAGTACTTC.

The chain links TRBV7-9 to TRBJ2-1; TRBD2 matches 8 bases. Germline V lookup: CDR1 SEHNR, CDR2 FQNEAQ (reference sequence). V lost 0 bases, J lost 3 bases, and 7 bases stayed unmatched. The length of the CDR3 is 17 residues. The CDR3 loop reads CASSLAHRREDYNEQFF. The CDR3, as DNA: TGTGCCAGCAGCTTAGCGCATCGGCGGGAGGACTACAATGAGCAGTTCTTC.

This chain connects TRBV25-1 to TRBJ2-3, with 15 positions matching TRBD2. Looked up from germline, CDR1 is MGHDK and CDR2 is SYGVNS. V trimming: 7 bases; J trimming: 8 bases; junction bases outside the gene matches: 10. This CDR3 region has 16 residues. CDR3 sequence (DNA): TGTGCCAGCAAAGCCCCGGGACTAGCGGGAGGAGTTACGCAGTATTTT. Translation gives CASKAPGLAGGVTQYF.

V usage is TRBV6-5 and J usage is TRBJ2-1, with a tentative D call TRBD2 (6 bases). V was cut by 6 bases and J by 12 bases, with 18 bases left in between. From germline, CDR1 is MNHEY and CDR2 SVGAGI. This CDR3 region has 13 residues. CDR3: CASSRPRGGGQFF. CDR3 sequence (DNA): TGTGCCAGCAGCCGCCCTCGTGGGGGAGGGCAGTTCTTC.

This clone was detected a few times. The chain employs TRBV29-1 and TRBJ1-1; D possibly corresponds to TRBD1 (5 bases). The CDR3 spans 12 residues. In germline, CDR1 is SQVTM, CDR2 ANQGSEA. V was clipped by 0 bases and J by 10 bases, with 12 bases between them. The DNA of the CDR3 is TGCAGCGTTGAAGATAGGGGTTTGAGAGCTTTCTTT. Its protein is CSVEDRGLRAFF.

This clone was counted a single time. The chain employs TRBV9 and TRBJ1-1; TRBD1 aligns across 11 bases. After removal of 0 bases from V and 4 bases from J, the junction contained 8 bases not matched to a gene. CDR3 length: 17 residues. CDR1 and CDR2 from the germline V gene are SGDLS and YYNGEE. CDR3 amino acids: CASSVEAGDRGGTEAFF. CDR3 nucleotides: TGTGCCAGCAGCGTAGAGGCCGGGGACAGGGGGGGCACTGAAGCTTTCTTT.

The chain is built from TRBV5-1 and TRBJ1-3; 7 bases are a match to TRBD1. The V gene's germline CDR1 is SGHRS and CDR2 YFSETQ. The CDR3 contains 16 residues. The V segment lost 4 bases and the J segment 0 bases; nucleotides outside the gene matches: 7. The CDR3 DNA follows: TGCGCCAGCAGCCAACGACAGGGCGGCTCTGGAAACACCATATATTTT. Translated: CASSQRQGGSGNTIYF.

This clone has a single count. The chain employs TRBV7-2 and TRBJ2-5, with D uncertain. Trimming removed 4 bases from V and 7 bases from J, with 22 bases in between. The CDR3 contains 16 residues. CDR1 and CDR2 from the germline V gene are SGHTA and FQGNSA. DNA of the CDR3: TGTGCCAGCAGCTCCCCCGCGGTAGGCCCGCCAACGACCCAGTACTTC. It is translated as CASSSPAVGPPTTQYF.

J is TRBJ2-1 and V is TRBV19; 8 bases match TRBD1. The CDR3 length is 16 residues. CDR1 LNHDA and CDR2 SQIVND come from the germline V gene (reference sequence). The V and J ends lost 5 bases and 0 bases, in that order; junction bases with no gene match: 6. The CDR3 here is CASSRSTGASYNEQFF. CDR3 DNA: TGTGCCAGTAGTCGCTCGACAGGGGCCTCCTACAATGAGCAGTTCTTC.

The rearrangement joins TRBV21-1 to TRBJ1-3. TRBV21-1 is tagged as a pseudogene. The CDR3 length is 16 residues. For the CDR3, the DNA is TGTGCCAGCAGCAAAGGAGGCCCTTCCTCTGGAAACACCATATATTTT. Translation: CASSKGGPSSGNTIYF.

The J gene is TRBJ1-4, the V gene TRBV5-6; 7 nucleotides match TRBD1. This CDR3 spans 14 amino acids. Losses at the gene ends were 4 bases for V and 8 bases for J; bases not matched to a gene: 8. CDR1 and CDR2 from the germline V gene are SGHDT and YYEEEE. The CDR3 coding sequence is TGTGCCAGCAGCCGATGGACAGGAGAAGAAAAACTGTTTTTT. It encodes CASSRWTGEEKLFF.

The chain uses TRBV7-6 and TRBJ2-1; possible D gene TRBD2, 5 bases. Germline lookup yields CDR1 SGHVS and CDR2 FNYEAQ. The V and J ends lost 5 bases and 7 bases respectively, with 15 bases between them. CDR3 size: 14 residues. CDR3: CASSRPGSMNEQFF. The CDR3, as DNA: TGTGCCAGCAGCCGCCCGGGGAGTATGAATGAGCAGTTCTTC.

The rearrangement links TRBV20-1 to TRBJ1-1, with D hard to call. The CDR3 runs to 10 residues. In germline, CDR1 is DFQATT, CDR2 SNEGSKA (reference sequence). DNA for the CDR3: TGCAGCGGGAAAAACACTGAAGCTTTCTTT. Protein sequence: CSGKNTEAFF.

V gene TRBV7-9 combines with J gene TRBJ2-1; the match to TRBD2 covers 8 bases. The germline CDR1 and CDR2 sequences are SEHNR and FQNEAQ (reference sequence). Trimming removed 1 base from V and 5 bases from J; junction bases left unmatched: 7. The CDR3 loop spans 16 amino acids. The CDR3, as DNA: TGTGCCAGCAGCTTAGACATTAGCGGGACCAACAATGAGCAGTTCTTC. Translation gives CASSLDISGTNNEQFF.

About this clone: Other nucleotide sequences in the sample specify the same CDR3. The chain links TRBV7-3 to TRBJ2-5, with a weak D call TRBD2 (5 bases). V was trimmed by 1 base and J by 5 bases, leaving 8 bases between them. The germline gives CDR1 SGHTA, CDR2 FQGTGA. This CDR3 is built from 13 residues. The CDR3 loop reads CASSLKREETQYF. Written as DNA, the CDR3 is TGTGCCAGCAGCTTAAAGAGGGAGGAGACCCAGTACTTC.